This T cell receptor beta chain was profiled in a study of blood T cell repertoires in COVID-19. Looking at the study overall: Acute and convalescent COVID-19 samples came from the United States, Italy and Spain. In each case, the material was cDNA or gDNA derived from T cells, B-cell-depleted T cells, or PBMCs.

Germline loops: CDR1 SNHLY, CDR2 FYNNEI. The V and J ends lost 7 bases and 5 bases respectively, with 8 bases between them. The CDR3 is 11 amino acids. As handled by the study authors: Reference gene primer amplification gave estimated nucleated cell counts. Method: immunoSEQ multiplex PCR; TCRdb's copy keeps in-frame clones and lacks some. The V and J calls and clone size were taken over from that table, and D and trimming were inferred from the DNA. The table has approximately 400,000 clones, approximately 80% seen once. The chain combines TRBV2 with TRBJ2-5; no reliable D call. The sequenced sample was peripheral blood. The TCR comes from a human donor with acute or convalescent COVID-19. The donor label of this sample is uncertain. CDR3 sequence: CASMTGETQYF. Here the CDR3 DNA reads TGTGCCAGCATGACCGGGGAGACCCAGTACTTC. Full variable domain (outside the CDR3, taken from reference TRBV2 and TRBJ2-5): EPEVTQTPSHQVTQMGQEVILRCVPISNHLYFYWYRQILGQKVEFLVSFYNNEISEKSEIFDDQFSVERPDGSNFTLKIRSTKLEDSAMYFCASMTGETQYFGPGTRLLVL.